Each of the 7 T cell receptor beta chains below was sequenced from the same sample in a study of human T cells and chemical hapten exposure. Indicated time point: pre-sensitization, week 0. Treatment here: therapeutic diphenylcyclopropenone sensitization with weekly scalp DPC. In TCRdb, the RACE reads were re-called with MiXCR into one record per CDR3 protein. The profile shows fewer than 300,000 distinct CDR3 sequences, about 9% of them singletons. The starting material was whole blood, obtained in connection with sensitization to the hapten diphenylcyclopropenone (DPC). Receptors were obtained from a woman aged 35 to 49 with alopecia areata. Some clones in this sample may be carry-over from other donors' samples.

The chain is built from TRBV6-1 and TRBJ1-2; D is unclear. CDR1 is MNHNS, CDR2 SASEGT, per germline. CDR3 length: 13 amino acids. With 6 bases removed from V and 4 bases from J, the gap between germline ends came to 12 bases. In nucleotides, the CDR3 is TGTGCCAGCAGAACTGCTCAGTTCTATGGCTACACCTTC. Translating it yields CASRTAQFYGYTF.

The chain recombines TRBV20-1 with TRBJ1-1; 8 bases match TRBD1. The V segment lost 3 bases and the J segment 7 bases; nucleotides outside the gene matches: 4. Germline loops: CDR1 DFQATT, CDR2 SNEGSKA (reference sequence). The length of the CDR3 is 12 residues. The CDR3 DNA reads TGCAGTGCTAGGACAGGGGTTGGTGAAGCTTTCTTT. Protein sequence: CSARTGVGEAFF.

The chain employs TRBV20-1 and TRBJ1-2, with D perhaps TRBD1 (6 bases). CDR1 is DFQATT and CDR2 is SNEGSKA in the germline V gene (reference sequence). The V end was cut by 6 bases, the J end by 11 bases, with 22 bases between. The CDR3 is made up of 13 amino acids. The CDR3: CSAQQGPTTTYTF. CDR3 nucleotide sequence: TGCAGTGCCCAACAGGGACCCACCACTACTTACACCTTC.

This clonotype was observed at least ten times. The chain combines TRBV29-1 with TRBJ2-7; TRBD2 might be the D (5 bases). Trimming shortened V by 7 bases and J by 3 bases, and 13 bases separated the two germline ends. The CDR3 covers 12 residues. Germline V gene data show CDR1 as SQVTM and CDR2 as ANQGSEA. The CDR3 DNA follows: TGCAGCGCCCGTCCTAGCCTCTACGAGCAGTACTTC. As protein: CSARPSLYEQYF.

This clonotype was recorded many times. This sequence joins TRBV28 and TRBJ1-2; tentatively, D is TRBD1 (6 bases). Germline V gene lookup returns CDR1 MDHEN and CDR2 SYDVKM. This CDR3 has 12 residues. Between the trimmed V and J ends, which lost 6 bases and 7 bases, there was a span of 12 bases. CDR3 region: CASSAPGAGYTF. CDR3 in DNA: TGTGCCAGCAGCGCACCGGGGGCTGGCTACACCTTC.

The V and J genes are TRBV5-4 and TRBJ2-3; D call uncertain. Germline V gene lookup returns CDR1 SGHNT and CDR2 YYREEE (reference sequence). With 1 base removed from V and 8 bases from J, the gap between germline ends came to 8 bases. The CDR3 covers 12 residues. The CDR3 DNA is TGTGCCAGCAGCTTGTGGGGAAGTACGCAGTATTTT. It translates to CASSLWGSTQYF. Supplemented by reference TRBV5-4 and TRBJ2-3, the full variable domain reads ETGVTQSPTHLIKTRGQQVTLRCSSQSGHNTVSWYQQALGQGPQFIFQYYREEENGRGNFPPRFSGLQFPNYSSELNVNALELDDSALYLCASSLWGSTQYFGPGTRLTVL.

This clonotype occurred a few times. The V gene is TRBV5-1, the J gene TRBJ1-2; unclear D gene. V shed 0 bases and J shed 6 bases, with 9 bases lying between them. Germline V lookup: CDR1 SGHRS, CDR2 YFSETQ. This CDR3 spans 13 amino acids. Written as DNA, the CDR3 is TGCGCCAGCAGCTTGGTTGGCAAGAATGGCTACACCTTC. It specifies CASSLVGKNGYTF.